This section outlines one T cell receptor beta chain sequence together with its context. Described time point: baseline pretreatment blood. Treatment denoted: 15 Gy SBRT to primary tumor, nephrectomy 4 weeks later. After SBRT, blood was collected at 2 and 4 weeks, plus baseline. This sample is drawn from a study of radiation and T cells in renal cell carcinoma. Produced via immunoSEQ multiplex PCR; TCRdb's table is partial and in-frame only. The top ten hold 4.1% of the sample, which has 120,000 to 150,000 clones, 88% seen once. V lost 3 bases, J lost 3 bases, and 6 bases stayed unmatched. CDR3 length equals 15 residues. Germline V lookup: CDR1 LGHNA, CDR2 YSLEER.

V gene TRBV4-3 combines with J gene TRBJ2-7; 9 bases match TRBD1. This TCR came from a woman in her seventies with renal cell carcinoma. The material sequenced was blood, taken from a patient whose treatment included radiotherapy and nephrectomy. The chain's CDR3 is CASSQEDRGIYEQYF. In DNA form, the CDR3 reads TGCGCCAGCAGCCAGGAGGACAGGGGAATCTACGAGCAGTACTTC.